This TCR beta chain was identified in a study of CD8 T cells in ankylosing spondylitis. Findings and caveats of the study: For ankylosing spondylitis blood, a TCR beta motif of about eight highly homologous variants appeared characteristic.

TCRdb reanalysed the 5' RACE reads using MiXCR and keeps one entry per CDR3 protein. The table lists 670,000 or so distinct CDR3 sequences, roughly 19% of them singletons. Germline CDR1 reads SNHLY; CDR2 reads FYNNEI. The length of the CDR3 is 16 residues. Trimming shortened V by 1 base and J by 0 bases, and 12 bases separated the two germline ends. A note on this clonotype: What it binds is unknown.

The sequenced sample was blood, either unsorted or a sorted T cell fraction (not recorded which). The receptor was derived from a male donor with ankylosing spondylitis. This chain joins TRBV2 and TRBJ1-1; D gene uncertain. CDR3 nucleotides: TGTGCCAGCAGTGAAGTTCTTGTCCCAATGAACACTGAAGCTTTCTTT. It specifies CASSEVLVPMNTEAFF.